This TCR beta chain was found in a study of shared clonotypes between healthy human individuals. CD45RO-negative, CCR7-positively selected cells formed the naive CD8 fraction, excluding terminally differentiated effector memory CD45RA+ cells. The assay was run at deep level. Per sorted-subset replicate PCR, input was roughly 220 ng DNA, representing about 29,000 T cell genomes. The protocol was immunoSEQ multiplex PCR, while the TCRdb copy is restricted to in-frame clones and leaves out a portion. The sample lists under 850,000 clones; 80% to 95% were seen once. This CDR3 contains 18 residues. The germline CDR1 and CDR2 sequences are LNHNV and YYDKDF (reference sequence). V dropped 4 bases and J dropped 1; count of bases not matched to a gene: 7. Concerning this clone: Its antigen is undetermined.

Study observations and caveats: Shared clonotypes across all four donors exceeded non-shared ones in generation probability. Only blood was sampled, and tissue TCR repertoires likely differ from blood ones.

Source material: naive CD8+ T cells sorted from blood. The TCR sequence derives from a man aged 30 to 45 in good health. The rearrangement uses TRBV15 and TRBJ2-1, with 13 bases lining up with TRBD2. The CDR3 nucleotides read TGTGCCACCAGCACATCTGGACTAGCGGGAGAATCCTACAATGAGCAGTTCTTC. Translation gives CATSTSGLAGESYNEQFF.